A selection of T cell receptor beta chains follows, all from one sample in a study of PD-1 blockade in classical Hodgkin lymphoma. Assay used: immunoSEQ multiplex PCR; TCRdb lists only in-frame clones, some missing. The repertoire has some 96,000 clones, 80% to 85% of them found once; the top ten carry 12%. The sequencing used peripheral blood mononuclear cells (PBMCs), collected at baseline. The receptors derive from a human donor with classical Hodgkin lymphoma. CDR3s include the opening cysteine and the closing phenylalanine or tryptophan. D genes are given only for firm matches. Size is omitted from some rows. Given values are once, few, many or a class for expanded clones.

clone_size,cdr3_length,d_call,j_call,v_call,cdr3_aa,cdr3_nt
few,15,.,TRBJ1-5,TRBV19,CASSIIGAGDQPQHF,TGTGCCAGTAGTATTATCGGGGCAGGCGATCAGCCCCAGCATTTT
.,13,.,TRBJ1-2,TRBV10-3,CAISEGFDYGYTF,TGTGCCATCAGTGAAGGGTTTGACTATGGCTACACCTTC
.,17,TRBD2,TRBJ2-3,TRBV19,CASSPGDFRGDTDTQYF,TGTGCCAGTAGCCCCGGGGACTTCCGGGGGGACACAGATACGCAGTATTTT
.,16,TRBD2,TRBJ2-6,TRBV5-6,CASRTAGVLGANVLTF,TGTGCCAGTAGGACAGCGGGAGTATTGGGGGCCAACGTCCTGACTTTC
.,17,.,TRBJ2-7,TRBV11-2,CASSLVAGKIIVSEQYF,TGTGCCAGCAGCTTAGTGGCCGGAAAAATAATAGTATCCGAGCAGTACTTC
many,13,.,TRBJ1-2,TRBV2,CASIRGPSYGYTF,TGTGCCAGCATAAGGGGCCCCTCATATGGCTACACCTTC
.,13,.,TRBJ2-3,TRBV18,CASSPPSTDTQYF,TGTGCCAGCTCACCACCGAGCACAGATACGCAGTATTTT
.,16,.,TRBJ1-2,TRBV19,CASSIILLGTGDGYTF,TGTGCCAGTAGTATAATTCTCCTCGGGACGGGTGATGGCTACACCTTC
.,16,TRBD1,TRBJ2-1,TRBV19,CASSIDSGTGSNEQFF,TGTGCCAGTAGTATAGATTCCGGGACAGGGTCCAATGAGCAGTTCTTC
.,15,.,TRBJ1-1,TRBV7-2,CASSLAWGGGTEAFF,TGTGCCAGCAGCTTAGCCTGGGGTGGTGGCACTGAAGCTTTCTTT
.,15,.,TRBJ1-1,TRBV11-1,CASSDPKAGNTEAFF,TGTGCCAGCAGCGATCCCAAAGCAGGGAACACTGAAGCTTTCTTT
.,15,.,TRBJ2-1,TRBV7-6,CASKLSPGWYNEQFF,TGTGCCAGCAAGCTTAGCCCGGGGTGGTACAATGAGCAGTTCTTC
.,15,TRBD1,TRBJ1-4,TRBV2,CASSLGQGINEKLFF,TGTGCCAGCAGCCTCGGACAGGGGATTAATGAAAAACTGTTTTTT
.,16,.,TRBJ1-4,TRBV5-1,CASSSGDTHRGEKLFF,TGCGCCAGCAGCTCTGGGGACACCCATCGAGGGGAAAAACTGTTTTTT
.,15,TRBD2,TRBJ2-1,TRBV7-9,CASDGTSGTYYEQFF,TGTGCCAGCGATGGGACTAGCGGAACTTACTATGAGCAGTTCTTC
.,16,TRBD1,TRBJ2-7,TRBV5-1,CASSPGGTGAIYEQYF,TGCGCCAGCAGCCCTGGAGGGACAGGGGCAATCTACGAGCAGTACTTC
.,13,TRBD1,TRBJ1-3,TRBV10-3,CAISQGEEDTIYF,TGTGCCATCTCACAGGGGGAGGAGGACACCATATATTTT
.,13,TRBD2,TRBJ2-1,TRBV6-4,CASSEPGGASQFF,TGTGCCAGCAGTGAGCCCGGGGGGGCATCGCAGTTCTTC
.,17,TRBD2,TRBJ2-5,TRBV7-9,CASTPPRLAGGEETQYF,TGTGCCAGCACTCCCCCACGACTAGCGGGAGGAGAAGAGACCCAGTACTTC
once,13,.,TRBJ1-1,TRBV28,CASSRIWNTEAFF,TGTGCCAGCAGCCGCATATGGAACACTGAAGCTTTCTTT
.,15,TRBD1,TRBJ1-2,TRBV7-2,CASSSYPGAGGGYTF,TGTGCCAGCAGCTCCTACCCCGGCGCAGGGGGTGGCTACACCTTC
.,13,TRBD1,TRBJ1-1,TRBV7-2,CASSLDTGGEAFF,TGTGCCAGCAGCTTAGATACAGGGGGAGAAGCTTTCTTT
.,14,.,TRBJ1-2,TRBV11-2,CASSLDRSHYGYTF,TGTGCCAGCAGCTTAGACAGGTCCCACTATGGCTACACCTTC
.,14,.,TRBJ2-2,TRBV19,CASSKLTTTGELFF,TGTGCCAGTAGTAAACTAACAACCACCGGGGAGCTGTTTTTT
.,16,.,TRBJ2-3,TRBV15,CATSRDVGDNTDTQYF,TGTGCCACCAGCAGAGATGTAGGGGATAACACAGATACGCAGTATTTT
.,16,.,TRBJ1-5,TRBV19,CASSGEGGTGNQPQHF,TGTGCCAGTAGTGGAGAGGGGGGCACGGGCAATCAGCCCCAGCATTTT
.,14,.,TRBJ2-7,TRBV18,CASSRGTPHHEQYF,TGTGCCAGCTCCCGGGGGACTCCACACCACGAGCAGTACTTC
.,15,.,TRBJ1-1,TRBV12-2,CASRPPGQGWTEAFF,TGTGCAAGTCGCCCGCCCGGACAGGGGTGGACTGAAGCTTTCTTT
.,13,TRBD1,TRBJ2-1,TRBV19,CASSFHRGYEQFF,TGTGCCAGTAGTTTTCACAGGGGGTACGAGCAGTTCTTC
once,13,.,TRBJ2-7,TRBV19,CASSIGQEGGQYF,TGTGCCAGTAGTATAGGACAGGAAGGGGGGCAGTACTTC
.,14,.,TRBJ1-1,TRBV7-8,CASSLWGPKSEAFF,TGTGCCAGCAGCTTATGGGGACCTAAGTCTGAAGCTTTCTTT
many,11,.,TRBJ1-1,TRBV6-6,CASSRNTEAFF,TGTGCCAGCAGCCGGAACACTGAAGCTTTCTTT
.,16,TRBD2,TRBJ2-3,TRBV4-3,CASSQVGTSGTDTQYF,TGCGCCAGCAGCCAAGTGGGGACTAGTGGCACAGATACGCAGTATTTT
.,13,.,TRBJ2-1,TRBV11-3,CASSLVDSGEQFF,TGTGCCAGCAGCTTGGTGGACTCGGGTGAGCAGTTCTTC
once,14,TRBD2,TRBJ2-5,TRBV30,CAWASGRAEETQYF,TGTGCCTGGGCTAGCGGGAGGGCCGAGGAGACCCAGTACTTC
.,14,.,TRBJ2-3,TRBV10-3,CAIGDFKSGDTQYF,TGTGCCATCGGGGACTTCAAATCGGGAGATACGCAGTATTTT
.,15,TRBD2,TRBJ2-7,TRBV2,CASSEGAGGPYEQYF,TGTGCCAGCAGTGAAGGAGCGGGAGGCCCCTACGAGCAGTACTTC
.,15,.,TRBJ2-4,TRBV18,CASSPQVHFGSIQYF,TGTGCCAGCTCACCGCAGGTCCACTTTGGTAGCATTCAGTACTTC
.,15,TRBD1,TRBJ2-7,TRBV28,CASSPPTGNSYEQYF,TGTGCCAGCAGCCCCCCGACAGGGAACTCCTACGAGCAGTACTTC
.,15,TRBD2,TRBJ2-1,TRBV7-9,CASTLIAGVPNEQFF,TGTGCCAGCACCTTAATTGCGGGAGTACCCAATGAGCAGTTCTTC
.,15,.,TRBJ2-4,TRBV7-2,CASSLAGVGKNIQYF,TGTGCCAGCAGCTTAGCGGGAGTCGGCAAAAACATTCAGTACTTC
.,13,TRBD1,TRBJ1-4,TRBV29-1,CSVGPRGREKLFF,TGCAGCGTTGGACCCAGGGGGCGCGAAAAACTGTTTTTT
.,15,TRBD2,TRBJ2-1,TRBV5-1,CASSYQREAYNEQFF,TGCGCCAGCAGCTACCAGCGGGAGGCCTACAATGAGCAGTTCTTC
.,12,.,TRBJ2-1,TRBV6-6,CASSYPGDPLFF,TGTGCCAGCAGTTACCCTGGAGACCCCCTGTTCTTC
many,14,.,TRBJ2-7,TRBV11-2,CASSPAAGPYEQYF,TGTGCCAGCAGCCCTGCGGCGGGGCCCTACGAGCAGTACTTC
.,15,.,TRBJ2-7,TRBV7-2,CASGNRAGASYEQYF,TGTGCCAGCGGAAACAGGGCGGGAGCTTCCTACGAGCAGTACTTC
.,13,.,TRBJ2-5,TRBV18,CASSPLGSETQYF,TGTGCCAGCTCACCCCTCGGGAGTGAGACCCAGTACTTC
few,19,TRBD2,TRBJ2-5,TRBV9,CASSARLAGGGPKQETQYF,TGTGCCAGCAGCGCCAGACTAGCGGGAGGGGGTCCCAAACAAGAGACCCAGTACTTC
once,15,.,TRBJ1-1,TRBV7-2,CASSLPPQMNTEAFF,TGTGCCAGCAGCTTACCCCCGCAGATGAACACTGAAGCTTTCTTT
.,14,TRBD1,TRBJ1-1,TRBV5-1,CASSYGQGGTEAFF,TGCGCCAGCAGTTACGGACAGGGCGGGACTGAAGCTTTCTTT
.,13,TRBD1,TRBJ1-1,TRBV7-2,CASSVTGGSEAFF,TGTGCCAGCAGCGTGACAGGGGGCTCTGAAGCTTTCTTT
.,13,.,TRBJ2-7,TRBV5-1,CASSSGLGYEQYF,TGCGCCAGCAGCTCAGGACTGGGGTACGAGCAGTACTTC
.,15,TRBD2,TRBJ2-1,TRBV4-2,CASSQGAGVYNEQFF,TGTGCCAGCAGCCAAGGTGCGGGAGTCTACAATGAGCAGTTCTTC
.,13,.,TRBJ1-2,TRBV15,CATSRDGEDGYTF,TGTGCCACCAGCAGAGATGGGGAAGATGGCTACACCTTC
.,15,TRBD2,TRBJ2-5,TRBV19,CASSISAGHQETQYF,TGTGCCAGTAGTATATCAGCGGGGCATCAAGAGACCCAGTACTTC
.,13,.,TRBJ1-2,TRBV11-2,CASSRDPGYGYTF,TGTGCCAGCAGCCGTGACCCAGGGTATGGCTACACCTTC
few,17,.,TRBJ1-5,TRBV28,CASSPIPGHYSNQPQHF,TGTGCCAGCAGTCCAATACCGGGACACTATAGCAATCAGCCCCAGCATTTT
.,18,TRBD1,TRBJ2-6,TRBV14,CASSRHEGQGSGANVLTF,TGTGCCAGCAGCCGCCACGAGGGACAGGGGTCTGGGGCCAACGTCCTGACTTTC
.,14,TRBD2,TRBJ2-3,TRBV2,CASSGLAGEDTQYF,TGTGCCAGCAGTGGGCTAGCGGGAGAGGATACGCAGTATTTT
.,12,.,TRBJ2-2,TRBV30,CAWSVSAGELFF,TGTGCCTGGAGTGTAAGCGCCGGGGAGCTGTTTTTT